These T cell receptor beta chains were read from a single sample in a study of T cells after yellow fever vaccination. TCRdb re-derived calls from the 5' RACE reads in MiXCR, one entry per CDR3 protein. The data hold about 630,000 distinct CDR3 sequences, with around an eighth observed a single time. Source: PBMCs, taken on the day of the yellow fever booster vaccination. The receptor source for this set is a young man who received the YFV17D yellow fever vaccine. The CDR3 runs from the conserved cysteine through the conserved F or W. A D gene is named only where the DNA matches it firmly. Clone size is not always given. Where it is, it says once, few, many or a class for expanded clones.

CDR3 DNA: TGTGCCAGTAGTCCCGAGGGGAGATATCAGCCCCAGCATTTT
CDR3 protein: CASSPEGRYQPQHF
clone size: few
V gene: TRBV19
D gene: .
J gene: TRBJ1-5

CDR3 DNA: TGTGCCAGCAGTGAAGGGAGGGGCTCCTACAATGAGCAGTTCTTC
CDR3 protein: CASSEGRGSYNEQFF
clone size: many
V gene: TRBV6-4
D gene: TRBD2
J gene: TRBJ2-1

CDR3 DNA: TGTGCCAGCAGTAAGGGACTAGCGGGAGACGATGAGCAGTTCTTC
CDR3 protein: CASSKGLAGDDEQFF
clone size: .
V gene: TRBV6-1
D gene: TRBD2
J gene: TRBJ2-1

CDR3 DNA: TGTGCCACTATGAGGGCCGGGACAGGGGGCCGAAACACCATATATTTT
CDR3 protein: CATMRAGTGGRNTIYF
clone size: few
V gene: TRBV15
D gene: TRBD1
J gene: TRBJ1-3

CDR3 DNA: TGTGCCAGCAGTACGGGACTAGCGGGAGGCCGGAAGGCCGGGGAGCTGTTTTTT
CDR3 protein: CASSTGLAGGRKAGELFF
clone size: .
V gene: TRBV12-3/TRBV12-4
D gene: TRBD2
J gene: TRBJ2-2

CDR3 DNA: TGCGCCAGCAGCCATTTCGGGACAGGGGCCTACAATGAGCAGTTCTTC
CDR3 protein: CASSHFGTGAYNEQFF
clone size: few
V gene: TRBV5-1
D gene: TRBD1
J gene: TRBJ2-1

CDR3 DNA: TGTGCCAGCGAAAGGACCCCGGGGGACACTGAAGCTTTCTTT
CDR3 protein: CASERTPGDTEAFF
clone size: .
V gene: TRBV27
D gene: .
J gene: TRBJ1-1

CDR3 DNA: TGTGCCAGCAGCCCGGAACTAGCCAACACACACAATGAGCAGTTCTTC
CDR3 protein: CASSPELANTHNEQFF
clone size: once
V gene: TRBV3-1
D gene: .
J gene: TRBJ2-1

CDR3 DNA: TGTGCCAGCACCTGGGCGGGCACTTCAATCAATGAGCAGTTCTTC
CDR3 protein: CASTWAGTSINEQFF
clone size: few
V gene: TRBV7-9
D gene: .
J gene: TRBJ2-1

CDR3 DNA: TGCAGTGCTAGAGGCGGCTATCGCCCCTACGAGCAGTACTTC
CDR3 protein: CSARGGYRPYEQYF
clone size: .
V gene: TRBV20-1
D gene: .
J gene: TRBJ2-7

CDR3 DNA: TGTGCCAGCAGCCCGGGACAGGTTTCTAATGAAAAACTGTTTTTT
CDR3 protein: CASSPGQVSNEKLFF
clone size: .
V gene: TRBV6-5
D gene: TRBD1
J gene: TRBJ1-4

CDR3 DNA: TGTGCCAGCAGGTTACCGGGGCAGAACACTGAAGCTTTCTTT
CDR3 protein: CASRLPGQNTEAFF
clone size: few
V gene: TRBV12-3/TRBV12-4
D gene: .
J gene: TRBJ1-1

CDR3 DNA: TGTGCCACCAGTGATCAGACAGGGGTTGAGGAGCTGTTTTTT
CDR3 protein: CATSDQTGVEELFF
clone size: many
V gene: TRBV24-1
D gene: TRBD1
J gene: TRBJ2-2

CDR3 DNA: TGTGCCAGCACCAGGGGGAGCTCCTATAATTCACCCCTCCACTTT
CDR3 protein: CASTRGSSYNSPLHF
clone size: few
V gene: TRBV7-2
D gene: TRBD1
J gene: TRBJ1-6

CDR3 DNA: TGTGCCAGCAGCAGTCTAGCGGGAGACGAGCAGTACTTC
CDR3 protein: CASSSLAGDEQYF
clone size: many
V gene: TRBV9
D gene: TRBD2
J gene: TRBJ2-7

CDR3 DNA: TGTGCCAGTAGTTCAGAGAGCGGGAGATCGATGGATACGCAGTATTTT
CDR3 protein: CASSSESGRSMDTQYF
clone size: .
V gene: TRBV19
D gene: TRBD2
J gene: TRBJ2-3

CDR3 DNA: TGCGCCAGCAGCCAGCCTGAGTTGGGTAATGAAAAACTGTTTTTT
CDR3 protein: CASSQPELGNEKLFF
clone size: many
V gene: TRBV4-3
D gene: .
J gene: TRBJ1-4

CDR3 DNA: TGCGCCAGCAGCCGCGACGACAGGGGGATCACAGATACGCAGTATTTT
CDR3 protein: CASSRDDRGITDTQYF
clone size: few
V gene: TRBV4-1
D gene: TRBD1
J gene: TRBJ2-3

CDR3 DNA: TGTGCCAGCAGCGCCGACAGGGGAGGAAGAGCTTTCTTT
CDR3 protein: CASSADRGGRAFF
clone size: .
V gene: TRBV7-2
D gene: TRBD1
J gene: TRBJ1-1

CDR3 DNA: TGTGCCAGCAGTCGGGGGGCCGCCTACGAGCAGTACTTC
CDR3 protein: CASSRGAAYEQYF
clone size: few
V gene: TRBV11-3
D gene: .
J gene: TRBJ2-7

CDR3 DNA: TGTGCCACCAGCACACAGGGTTCCAATGAGCAGTTCTTC
CDR3 protein: CATSTQGSNEQFF
clone size: few
V gene: TRBV24-1
D gene: .
J gene: TRBJ2-1

CDR3 DNA: TGTGCCAGCAGCTCACAGGGTCGGATTCTTAAAAACATTCAGTACTTC
CDR3 protein: CASSSQGRILKNIQYF
clone size: .
V gene: TRBV7-2
D gene: .
J gene: TRBJ2-4

CDR3 DNA: TGTGCCAGCAGCATAGAACCCGCGGGCTATAGCTCCTACGAGCAGTACTTC
CDR3 protein: CASSIEPAGYSSYEQYF
clone size: few
V gene: TRBV21-1
D gene: .
J gene: TRBJ2-7

CDR3 DNA: TGTGCCAGCAGCGTAGATTCGGCAGGGGGGACTGAAGCTTTCTTT
CDR3 protein: CASSVDSAGGTEAFF
clone size: .
V gene: TRBV9
D gene: TRBD1
J gene: TRBJ1-1

CDR3 DNA: TGTGCCAGCAGCGTAGCCCCGCCAGGGAGATACACTGAAGCTTTCTTT
CDR3 protein: CASSVAPPGRYTEAFF
clone size: many
V gene: TRBV9
D gene: .
J gene: TRBJ1-1

CDR3 DNA: TGTGCCAGCAGCTCCTCAGGGACAGCCCGCACAGATACGCAGTATTTT
CDR3 protein: CASSSSGTARTDTQYF
clone size: .
V gene: TRBV7-8
D gene: TRBD1
J gene: TRBJ2-3

CDR3 DNA: TGTGCCAGCAGTTCCCCTACTAGCGGGTCAGCCAAAAACATTCAGTACTTC
CDR3 protein: CASSSPTSGSAKNIQYF
clone size: few
V gene: TRBV6-2/TRBV6-3
D gene: TRBD2
J gene: TRBJ2-4

CDR3 DNA: TGTGCCAGCAGTCCCGGGGGCCGGGGTATAGGCAATGAGCAGTTCTTC
CDR3 protein: CASSPGGRGIGNEQFF
clone size: .
V gene: TRBV12-3/TRBV12-4
D gene: .
J gene: TRBJ2-1

CDR3 DNA: TGCAGTGCTAGAGGGACAGGGGGGACGGAGACCCAGTACTTC
CDR3 protein: CSARGTGGTETQYF
clone size: many
V gene: TRBV20-1
D gene: TRBD1
J gene: TRBJ2-5

CDR3 DNA: TGCGCCAGCAGCTTGGCGGGACAGCCCTACAATGAGCAGTTCTTC
CDR3 protein: CASSLAGQPYNEQFF
clone size: few
V gene: TRBV5-1
D gene: TRBD1
J gene: TRBJ2-1

CDR3 DNA: TGTGCCAGCAGCCAAGAGGATTGGGCAGCACAAGAGACCCAGTACTTC
CDR3 protein: CASSQEDWAAQETQYF
clone size: once
V gene: TRBV4-2
D gene: .
J gene: TRBJ2-5

CDR3 DNA: TGTGCCAGCAGTTATGTGGGGGGCTCTGGGGCCAACGTCCTGACTTTC
CDR3 protein: CASSYVGGSGANVLTF
clone size: few
V gene: TRBV12-3/TRBV12-4
D gene: .
J gene: TRBJ2-6

CDR3 DNA: TGCAGTGCACCACCCCAAAGCTCCTACAATGAGCAGTTCTTC
CDR3 protein: CSAPPQSSYNEQFF
clone size: many
V gene: TRBV20-1
D gene: .
J gene: TRBJ2-1

CDR3 DNA: TGTGCCAGCAGCTCCCTTGGAAGGGGTCAAGAGACCCAGTACTTC
CDR3 protein: CASSSLGRGQETQYF
clone size: .
V gene: TRBV7-8
D gene: .
J gene: TRBJ2-5

CDR3 DNA: TGTGCCAGCACCCCCGGAGGGCCCAGCTCCTACAATGAGCAGTTCTTC
CDR3 protein: CASTPGGPSSYNEQFF
clone size: .
V gene: TRBV7-6
D gene: .
J gene: TRBJ2-1

CDR3 DNA: TGTGCCAGCAGTTTAGTTTTCGGACGGAAAAACAATGAGCAGTTCTTC
CDR3 protein: CASSLVFGRKNNEQFF
clone size: .
V gene: TRBV27
D gene: .
J gene: TRBJ2-1

CDR3 DNA: TGTGCCAGCAGCTTGGCCAGGGGACTAGCGGGAAGCAATGAGCAGTTCTTC
CDR3 protein: CASSLARGLAGSNEQFF
clone size: few
V gene: TRBV5-5
D gene: TRBD2
J gene: TRBJ2-1

CDR3 DNA: TGCAGTGCTAGAGAACGCAACAAGGGAGACACTGAAGCTTTCTTT
CDR3 protein: CSARERNKGDTEAFF
clone size: .
V gene: TRBV20-1
D gene: .
J gene: TRBJ1-1

CDR3 DNA: TGTGCCAGCAGTTTTACCGGAGAGACCCAGTACTTC
CDR3 protein: CASSFTGETQYF
clone size: few
V gene: TRBV27
D gene: .
J gene: TRBJ2-5

CDR3 DNA: TGTGCCATCAGTGAGTTGGCAGGACTAGCGGGAGAGAGGACAGATACGCAGTATTTT
CDR3 protein: CAISELAGLAGERTDTQYF
clone size: .
V gene: TRBV10-3
D gene: TRBD2
J gene: TRBJ2-3

CDR3 DNA: TGCGCCAGCAGCCAAGGAAAACTAGCGGGAGCCGAGACCCAGTACTTC
CDR3 protein: CASSQGKLAGAETQYF
clone size: many
V gene: TRBV4-3
D gene: TRBD2
J gene: TRBJ2-5

CDR3 DNA: TGTGCCAGCTCGGTGGTAGCGGGAGGGTTGCCCTACGAGCAGTACTTC
CDR3 protein: CASSVVAGGLPYEQYF
clone size: .
V gene: TRBV28
D gene: TRBD2
J gene: TRBJ2-7

CDR3 DNA: TGTGCCAGCAGCACGAGCGGGAGCTTCTACGAGCAGTACTTC
CDR3 protein: CASSTSGSFYEQYF
clone size: .
V gene: TRBV7-6
D gene: TRBD2
J gene: TRBJ2-7

CDR3 DNA: TGTGCCAGCAGCTTAGGGACTAGCGGGAGTAGAGATACGCAGTATTTT
CDR3 protein: CASSLGTSGSRDTQYF
clone size: .
V gene: TRBV7-8
D gene: TRBD2
J gene: TRBJ2-3

CDR3 DNA: TGTGCCAGCAGTTTATCCTCGACAGCTGGAAACACCATATATTTT
CDR3 protein: CASSLSSTAGNTIYF
clone size: few
V gene: TRBV27
D gene: .
J gene: TRBJ1-3

CDR3 DNA: TGTGCCAGCAGTGAACCGGGAACAGGGAAGGAGCAGTACTTC
CDR3 protein: CASSEPGTGKEQYF
clone size: .
V gene: TRBV25-1
D gene: .
J gene: TRBJ2-7

CDR3 DNA: TGTGCCAGCAGGCCGGCAAGTAACAATGAGCAGTTCTTC
CDR3 protein: CASRPASNNEQFF
clone size: .
V gene: TRBV25-1
D gene: .
J gene: TRBJ2-1

CDR3 DNA: TGTGCCTGGAGTGCGACCCGGCTAGATTCACCCCTCCACTTT
CDR3 protein: CAWSATRLDSPLHF
clone size: .
V gene: TRBV30
D gene: .
J gene: TRBJ1-6

CDR3 DNA: TGTGCCAGCAGCTTAAGTCCTTTGGGGGCCCAAGAGACCCAGTACTTC
CDR3 protein: CASSLSPLGAQETQYF
clone size: few
V gene: TRBV7-2
D gene: .
J gene: TRBJ2-5

CDR3 DNA: TGCGCCAGCAGCCCAGGGGGAACCACCTCACTTCTCTACGAGCAGTACTTC
CDR3 protein: CASSPGGTTSLLYEQYF
clone size: few
V gene: TRBV5-1
D gene: TRBD1
J gene: TRBJ2-7

CDR3 DNA: TGCAGTGCTAGAGGTACGGGAGCCCACAATGAGCAGTTCTTC
CDR3 protein: CSARGTGAHNEQFF
clone size: .
V gene: TRBV20-1
D gene: .
J gene: TRBJ2-1

CDR3 DNA: TGTGCCAGCAAGGCTAGCGGATACAATGAGCAGTTCTTC
CDR3 protein: CASKASGYNEQFF
clone size: few
V gene: TRBV7-9
D gene: TRBD2
J gene: TRBJ2-1

CDR3 DNA: TGTGCCAGCAGTGAAGTCCTAGCGGGGGCGTCAGATACGCAGTATTTT
CDR3 protein: CASSEVLAGASDTQYF
clone size: .
V gene: TRBV6-1
D gene: TRBD2
J gene: TRBJ2-3

CDR3 DNA: TGTGCCAGCAGCAAAATTCAGCTTCGTATACCGTACAATGAGCAGTTCTTC
CDR3 protein: CASSKIQLRIPYNEQFF
clone size: .
V gene: TRBV21-1
D gene: .
J gene: TRBJ2-1

CDR3 DNA: TGTGCCAGCAGCTTAGGAGAGCGGGGCGAGACCCAGTACTTC
CDR3 protein: CASSLGERGETQYF
clone size: few
V gene: TRBV7-2
D gene: TRBD2
J gene: TRBJ2-5

CDR3 DNA: TGTGCCAGCAGCCTCGGCGGACAGCTACAAGAGACCCAGTACTTC
CDR3 protein: CASSLGGQLQETQYF
clone size: few
V gene: TRBV28
D gene: .
J gene: TRBJ2-5

CDR3 DNA: TGTGCCAGCAGCCCACTCCCACTTGGACCCAGCACAGATACGCAGTATTTT
CDR3 protein: CASSPLPLGPSTDTQYF
clone size: .
V gene: TRBV7-2
D gene: .
J gene: TRBJ2-3